This TCR beta chain was sequenced during a study of beta chain features in type 1 diabetes. Whole-study results and caveats: More deletions and fewer insertions at VDJ junctions were found in patients with type 1 diabetes. TCRB rearrangement may or may not be influenced by HLA type; here this remained unresolved.

The CDR3 has 15 amino acids. Trimming took 4 bases from V and 0 from J; bases not matched to a gene: 8. Germline-derived CDR1 and CDR2 are GTSNPN and SVGIG (reference sequence). Every isolated RNA sample was fully reverse transcribed, so sequencing captured expressed TCRB transcripts. It was found that naive, central memory and regulatory T cell samples averaged roughly 3.5 million reads. Assay: immunoSEQ multiplex PCR; the TCRdb copy retains only in-frame clones and omits some. Of some 150,000 clones listed, 11% are singletons. Of note for this clone: The antigen is undetermined.

Cell sorting via CD45RO/CCR7/CD25/CD127/CD95/CD27 was performed to obtain CD4+ naive, central memory, regulatory and stem cell-like memory cells. The sample was central memory CD4+ T cells from blood. This TCR was recovered from a man aged 18 to 30 in good health. The J gene is TRBJ1-2, the V gene TRBV30, with 7 bases matching TRBD1. CDR3 amino acids: CAWKKSGTANYGYTF. The CDR3 region has the DNA TGTGCCTGGAAAAAATCAGGGACAGCTAACTATGGCTACACCTTC.